This T cell receptor (beta chain) was profiled in a study of PD-L1 blockade in urothelial cancer. Overall study context: Researchers found blood samples held a median of 141,255 T cells. Overall study findings and caveats: Below-median pretreatment blood TCR clonality was a predictor of better survival.

Time point specified: pretreatment peripheral blood. Worth noting for this clone: Its antigen is not identified.

TCRdb's table, derived via immunoSEQ multiplex PCR, lists solely in-frame clones and lacks some. The sample carries approximately 56,000 clones, over 75% recorded once. The CDR3 length is 14 residues. In germline, CDR1 is ENHRY, CDR2 SYGVKD. The ends lost 3 bases at V and 6 bases at J; junction bases unmatched: 8. The sample was PBMCs, taken around atezolizumab (anti-PD-L1) treatment. The genes are TRBV10-3 and TRBJ2-7, with 7 positions matching TRBD1. The sequence derives from a man between 65 and 79 years old with urothelial cancer. The CDR3 region is CAISEDRGRVEQYF. Written as DNA, the CDR3 is TGTGCCATCAGTGAAGATAGGGGGCGCGTCGAGCAGTACTTC.